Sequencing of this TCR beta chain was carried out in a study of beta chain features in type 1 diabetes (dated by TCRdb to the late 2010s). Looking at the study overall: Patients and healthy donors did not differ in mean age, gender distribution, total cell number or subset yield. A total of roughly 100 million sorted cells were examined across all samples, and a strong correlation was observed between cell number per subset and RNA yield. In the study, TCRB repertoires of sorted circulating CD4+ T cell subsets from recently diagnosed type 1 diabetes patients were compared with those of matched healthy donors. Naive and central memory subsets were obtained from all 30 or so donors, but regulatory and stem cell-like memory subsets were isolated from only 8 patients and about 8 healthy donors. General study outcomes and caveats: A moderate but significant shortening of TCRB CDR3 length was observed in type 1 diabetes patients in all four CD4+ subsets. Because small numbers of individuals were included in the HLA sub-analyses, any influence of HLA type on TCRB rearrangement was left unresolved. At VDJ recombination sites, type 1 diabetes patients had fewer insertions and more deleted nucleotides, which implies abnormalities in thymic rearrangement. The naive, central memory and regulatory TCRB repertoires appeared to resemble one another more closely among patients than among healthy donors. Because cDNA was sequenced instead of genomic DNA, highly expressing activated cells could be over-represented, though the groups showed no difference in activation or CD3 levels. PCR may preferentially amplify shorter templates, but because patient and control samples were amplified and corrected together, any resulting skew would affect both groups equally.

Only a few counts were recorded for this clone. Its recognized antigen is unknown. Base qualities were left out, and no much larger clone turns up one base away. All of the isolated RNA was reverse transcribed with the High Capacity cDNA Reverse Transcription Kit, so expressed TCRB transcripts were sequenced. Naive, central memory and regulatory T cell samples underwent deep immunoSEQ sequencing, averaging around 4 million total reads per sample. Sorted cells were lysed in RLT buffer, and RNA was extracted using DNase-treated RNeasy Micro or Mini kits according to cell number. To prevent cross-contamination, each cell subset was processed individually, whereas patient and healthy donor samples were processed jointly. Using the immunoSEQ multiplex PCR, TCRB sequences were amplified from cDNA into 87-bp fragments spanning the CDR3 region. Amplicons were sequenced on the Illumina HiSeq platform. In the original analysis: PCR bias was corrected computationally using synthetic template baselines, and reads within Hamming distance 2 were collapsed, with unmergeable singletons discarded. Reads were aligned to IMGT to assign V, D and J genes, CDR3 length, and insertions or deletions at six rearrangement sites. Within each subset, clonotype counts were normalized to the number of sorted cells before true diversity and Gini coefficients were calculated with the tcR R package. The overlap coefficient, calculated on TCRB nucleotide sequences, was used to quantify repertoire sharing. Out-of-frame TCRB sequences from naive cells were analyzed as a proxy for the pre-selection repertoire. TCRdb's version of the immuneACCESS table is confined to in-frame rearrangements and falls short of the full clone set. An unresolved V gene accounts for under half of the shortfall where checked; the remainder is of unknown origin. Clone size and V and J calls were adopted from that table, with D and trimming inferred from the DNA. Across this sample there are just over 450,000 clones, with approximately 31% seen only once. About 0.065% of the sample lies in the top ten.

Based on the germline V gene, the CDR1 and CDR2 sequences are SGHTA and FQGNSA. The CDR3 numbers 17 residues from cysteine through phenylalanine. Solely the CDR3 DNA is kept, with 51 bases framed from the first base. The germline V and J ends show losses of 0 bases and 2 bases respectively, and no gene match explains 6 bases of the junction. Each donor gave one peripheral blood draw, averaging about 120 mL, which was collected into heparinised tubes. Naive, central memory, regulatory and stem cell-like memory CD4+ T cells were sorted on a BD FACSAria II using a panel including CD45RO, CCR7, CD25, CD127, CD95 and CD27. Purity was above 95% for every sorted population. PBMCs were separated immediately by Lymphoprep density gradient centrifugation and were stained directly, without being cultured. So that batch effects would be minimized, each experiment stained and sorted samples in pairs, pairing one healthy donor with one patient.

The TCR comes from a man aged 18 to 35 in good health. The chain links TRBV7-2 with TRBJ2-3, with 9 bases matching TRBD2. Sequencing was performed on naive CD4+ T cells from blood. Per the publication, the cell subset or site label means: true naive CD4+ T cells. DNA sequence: TGTGCCAGCAGCTTAGCTCGGCTAGCGGGACTCACAGATACGCAGTATTTT. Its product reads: CASSLARLAGLTDTQYF.